This T cell receptor (beta chain) was profiled in a study of shared clonotypes between healthy human individuals. The assay was immunoSEQ multiplex PCR, and TCRdb's table has in-frame clones only and misses some. The profile shows 1.4 million to 1.5 million clones, roughly 96% of them singletons. Healthy and HIV-negative, the adult donors had no recent acute infections or vaccinations. The V gene's germline CDR1 is WSHSY and CDR2 SAAADI. Germline trimming cut 8 bases from V and 2 bases from J; bases unmatched to any gene: 8. The CDR3 extends over 15 amino acids. The material sequenced was naive CD4+ T cells sorted from blood. Subset: CD45RA+ positively selected. The chain carries TRBV10-2 and TRBJ2-7; TRBD2 matches 11 bases. The sequence derives from a man in his thirties or forties in good health. The CDR3: CASGRPGLAAYEQYF. The CDR3 DNA is TGCGCCAGCGGTAGACCGGGACTAGCGGCCTACGAGCAGTACTTC.